The sample holds a few counts of the clone carrying this T cell receptor beta chain. Antigen: not known. This entry is derived from a study of T cells in localized non-small cell lung cancer. Broader study findings: A median approximately 61 of the top 100 tumor clones appeared in adjacent lung. One tumor region alone was sequenced, and heterogeneity therefore remains possible. Longer overall survival was associated with a higher density of T cells in the blood. Clonality of T cells reached its maximum in uninvolved adjacent lung, surpassing tumor.

Germline CDR1 SGHAT, CDR2 FQNNGV. The CDR3 contains 16 residues. V lost 5 bases and J lost 5, with 22 bases in between. Assay: immunoSEQ multiplex PCR; the TCRdb copy retains only in-frame clones and omits some. This sample carries about 48,000 clones, 70% to 80% of them seen once, and the ten largest clones take 17%. The material was peripheral blood, obtained before any cancer treatment. The chain combines TRBV11-2 with TRBJ2-7; possibly TRBD2 for D (7 bases). This TCR derives from a man aged 35-75 years with stage I squamous cell lung carcinoma. This chain's CDR3 is CASSQLTGTGTNEQYF. In DNA form, the CDR3 reads TGTGCCAGCAGCCAACTTACAGGGACGGGGACTAACGAGCAGTACTTC.